Below, one T cell receptor beta chain is given with its context. The antigen remains unidentified. Germline CDR1 is MNHEY and CDR2 is SVGAGI. V lost 2 bases and J lost 4, with 8 bases in between. The CDR3 length is 13 residues. The data originate from a study of cytomegalovirus exposure and HLA in healthy donors. Points from the study as a whole: In a later analysis, TCR beta V- and J-gene trimming showed a link to a missense DCLRE1C variant. In a later analysis, HLA-C alleles had the fewest associated TCRs, DRB1 alleles the most. A prior analysis recorded that most TCR beta V segments were productive about 87% or about 30% of the time.

Primers: 60 Vbeta forward and 13 Jbeta reverse. TCRdb's copy holds only in-frame clones and misses some; the assay was immunoSEQ multiplex PCR. The data show roughly 70,000 clones, approximately 70% seen once. The sequenced material came from PBMCs. The receptor's source is a male donor in good health and CMV-seropositive. The J gene is TRBJ1-1, the V gene TRBV6-5; D remains ambiguous. The CDR3 region has the DNA TGTGCCAGCAGTTACGGCCCGGGCACTGAAGCTTTCTTT. This translates into CASSYGPGTEAFF.